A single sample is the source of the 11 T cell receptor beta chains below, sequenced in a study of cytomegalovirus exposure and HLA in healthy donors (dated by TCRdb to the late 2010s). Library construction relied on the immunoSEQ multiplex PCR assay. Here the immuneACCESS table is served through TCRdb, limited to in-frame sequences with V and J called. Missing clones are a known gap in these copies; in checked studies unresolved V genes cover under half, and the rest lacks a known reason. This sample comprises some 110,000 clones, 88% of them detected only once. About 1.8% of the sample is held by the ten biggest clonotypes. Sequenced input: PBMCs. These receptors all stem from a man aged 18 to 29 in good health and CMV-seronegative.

CDR3 nucleotide sequence: TGTGCCAGCAGTGGACAGGGTGCTGGAAACACCATATATTTT. This translates into CASSGQGAGNTIYF. The chain uses TRBV2 and TRBJ1-3; 7 bases are a match to TRBD1. J gave up 2 bases and V 4 bases, and 2 bases lay outside the gene matches. Per the germline V gene, CDR1 is SNHLY and CDR2 is FYNNEI. The CDR3 is made up of 14 amino acids.

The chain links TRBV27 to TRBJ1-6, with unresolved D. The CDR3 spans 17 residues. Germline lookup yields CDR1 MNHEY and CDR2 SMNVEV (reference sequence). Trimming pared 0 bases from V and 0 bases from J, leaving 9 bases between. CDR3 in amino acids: CASSLSSESSYNSPLHF. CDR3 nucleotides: TGTGCCAGCAGTTTATCTTCGGAGAGCTCCTATAATTCACCCCTCCACTTT.

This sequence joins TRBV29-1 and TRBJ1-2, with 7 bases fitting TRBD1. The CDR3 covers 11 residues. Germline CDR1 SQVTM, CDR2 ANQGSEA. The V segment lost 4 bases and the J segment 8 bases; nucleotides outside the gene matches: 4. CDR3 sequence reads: CSVGQGGGYTF. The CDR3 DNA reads TGCAGCGTTGGACAGGGAGGAGGCTACACCTTC.

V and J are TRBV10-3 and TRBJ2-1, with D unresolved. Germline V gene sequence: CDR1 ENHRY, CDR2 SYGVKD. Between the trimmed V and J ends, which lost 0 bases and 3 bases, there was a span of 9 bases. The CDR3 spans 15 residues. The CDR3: CAISESGLDYNEQFF. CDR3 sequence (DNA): TGTGCCATCAGTGAGTCGGGTCTAGACTACAATGAGCAGTTCTTC.

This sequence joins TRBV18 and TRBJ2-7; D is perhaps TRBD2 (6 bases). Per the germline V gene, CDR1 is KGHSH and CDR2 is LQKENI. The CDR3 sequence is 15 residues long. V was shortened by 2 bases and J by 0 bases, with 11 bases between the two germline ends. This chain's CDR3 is CASSPGSGPSYEQYF. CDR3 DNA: TGTGCCAGCTCACCAGGGAGCGGGCCCTCCTACGAGCAGTACTTC.

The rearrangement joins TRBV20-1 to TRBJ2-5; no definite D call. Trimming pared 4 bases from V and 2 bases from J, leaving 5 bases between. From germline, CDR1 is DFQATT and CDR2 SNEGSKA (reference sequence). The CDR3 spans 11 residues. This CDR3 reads CSATVQETQYF. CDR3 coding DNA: TGCAGTGCTACGGTACAAGAGACCCAGTACTTC.

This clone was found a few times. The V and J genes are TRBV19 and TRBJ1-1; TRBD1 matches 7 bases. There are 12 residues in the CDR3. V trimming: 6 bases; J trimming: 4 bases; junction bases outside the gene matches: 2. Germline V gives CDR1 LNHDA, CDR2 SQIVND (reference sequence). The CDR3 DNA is TGTGCCAGTAGCAACAGGGGCACTGAAGCTTTCTTT. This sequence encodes CASSNRGTEAFF.

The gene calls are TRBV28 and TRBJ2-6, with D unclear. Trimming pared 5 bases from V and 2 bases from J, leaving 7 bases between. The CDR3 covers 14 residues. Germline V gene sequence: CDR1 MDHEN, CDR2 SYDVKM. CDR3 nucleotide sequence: TGTGCCAGCAGTGCGCAGGCTGGGGCCAACGTCCTGACTTTC. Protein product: CASSAQAGANVLTF.

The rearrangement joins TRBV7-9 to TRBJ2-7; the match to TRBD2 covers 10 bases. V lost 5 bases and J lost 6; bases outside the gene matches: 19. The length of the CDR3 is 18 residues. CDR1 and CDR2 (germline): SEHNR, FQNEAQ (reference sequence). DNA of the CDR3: TGTGCCAGCAGCCCCGGACTAGCGGCAAACCTGGTCGGGGCCGAGCAGTACTTC. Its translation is CASSPGLAANLVGAEQYF.

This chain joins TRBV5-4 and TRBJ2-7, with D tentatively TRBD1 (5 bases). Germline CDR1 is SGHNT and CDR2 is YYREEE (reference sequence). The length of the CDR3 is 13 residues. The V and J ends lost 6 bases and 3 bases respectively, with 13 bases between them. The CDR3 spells CASNRGQDYEQYF. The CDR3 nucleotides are TGTGCCAGCAACAGAGGACAAGACTACGAGCAGTACTTC.

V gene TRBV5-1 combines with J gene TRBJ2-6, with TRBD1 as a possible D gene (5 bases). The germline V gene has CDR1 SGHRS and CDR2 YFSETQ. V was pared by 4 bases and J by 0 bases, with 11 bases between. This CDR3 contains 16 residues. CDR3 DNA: TGCGCCAGCAGCCCCCGACAGAGCTCTGGGGCCAACGTCCTGACTTTC. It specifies CASSPRQSSGANVLTF.